This T cell receptor (beta chain) was found in a study of cytomegalovirus exposure and HLA in healthy donors listed by TCRdb under 2017. Turning to the overall study: An earlier analysis of 587 of the donors reported around 280 Gb of sequence data and 95 million to 120 million unique TCR beta sequences obtained from around 190 million T cells. Typing coverage differed by locus: A, B, C, DRB1 and DQB1 were typed in about 629-640 donors, DQA1 in approximately 520, DPA1 in nearly 610, and DPB1 in just under 490. In addition to the first cohort of 666 subjects, a separate validation cohort of 130 or so different subjects was used. An earlier analysis of approximately 640 of the donors applied high-throughput TCR beta sequencing to assess whether each TCR beta V gene segment acted as functional or pseudogenic. Because of strong linkage in the cohort, roughly five DR-DQ haplotypes were treated as single units for association and clustering. Across around 400 genotyped donors of the cohort, an average of approximately 200,000 unique TCR beta nucleotide sequences per donor were sequenced, and 15% to 20% of those sequences were non-productive. The genetic ancestry cluster associated with self-reported Caucasian donors included over 80% of the roughly 410 genotyped donors. The later analysis used no new phenotypic data to find candidate immune exposures, relying instead on TCR beta sequences and their occurrence across donors. An early release that covered some 630 HLA-typed donors contained approximately 300 gigabases of sequencing data and 65 million to 100 million unique TCR sequences. The study aimed to test whether signatures of past pathogen exposure could be identified by cataloging public T cell receptors. Genome-wide SNP genotypes for about 65% of the roughly 670 donors were used in a later genetic analysis, which treated that subset as a discovery cohort. Every repertoire in the discovery cohort had been generated on one and the same sequencing platform. A later analysis re-analyzed previously published TCR beta repertoires from 600 to 850 donors and added high-resolution HLA genotyping to study TCR occurrence patterns. Both class I and class II loci were covered by HLA typing, at four-digit resolution. Alongside the repertoire data, information on donor age, sex, ethnicity and CMV serostatus was compiled. High-throughput TCR immunosequencing, statistical association of individual TCRs with disease status, and machine learning were combined to predict cytomegalovirus infection status. The T cell repertoires of some 670 subjects were profiled by immunosequencing and related to cytomegalovirus serostatus. General study outcomes and caveats: Because the 87-base-pair reads could not distinguish some IMGT-functional V segments, including TRBV6-2 and TRBV6-3, those segments were excluded. Only TCR beta chains were sequenced in this cohort, and the absence of alpha or paired-chain data limited detectable features. In the study, some 160 TCR beta chains were listed as associated with cytomegalovirus. In a later analysis, HLA-associated TCR beta chains showed more clonal expansion and lower generation probabilities than non-associated chains that were equally common. A later analysis reported that several top co-occurrence clusters appeared linked to parvovirus B19, influenza, CMV and Epstein-Barr virus. A cluster of highly shared sequence variants was judged likely to be a technical artifact of the sequencing pipeline. Cytomegalovirus status was reported to be diagnosed by the classifier with high specificity and sensitivity in both the original and validation cohorts. HLA typing was unavailable for some donors at each locus, so association tests used only the typed subset. A further reported finding was that TCR beta sequences accurately predicted the HLA-A and HLA-B alleles for most subjects in the first cohort. For the cohort, immune exposure information was limited to CMV serostatus. Linkage disequilibrium might explain the correlated functional status among segregating V segments, but an unknown experimental factor could not be ruled out. The presence/absence analyses assumed that sequencing depth was roughly uniform across donors, and that assumption may not be true. Strong co-occurrence of HLA alleles, especially DR and DQ, made assigning TCR associations to individual alleles difficult. According to the authors, the approach could potentially be generalized to other disease states and immunological phenotypes. Most CMV-associated TCR beta chains appeared to be HLA-restricted in a later analysis, and the HLA associations seemed to be driven largely by CMV exposure. Compared with the roughly 670-donor mean, donors in an Asian-associated ancestry cluster had fewer N-insertions in productive TCRs, according to a later genetic analysis. A later analysis associated 15,000 or so TCR beta sequences with specific HLA alleles at a false discovery rate of 0.05. In a later analysis, the rate of TCR association differed among HLA loci, with DRB1 alleles having the most associated TCRs and HLA-C alleles having the fewest. In vitro tests confirmed that three of the cytomegalovirus-associated TCR beta chains recognize cytomegalovirus antigens. In a later genetic analysis, a missense DCLRE1C variant was associated with V-gene and J-gene trimming of TCR beta chains, and the association was replicated in an independent cohort. Over 15 rarely observed V segments, including chromosome 9 orphons, were excluded from the earlier analysis of almost 600 of the donors because counts were too low. Most TCR sequences were seen in very few donors, while some public TCRs were found in many individuals. In an earlier analysis of several hundred of the donors, most TCR beta V segments were observed in productive rearrangements about 87% or about 30% of the time, broadly matching IMGT annotations.

From the cysteine through the phenylalanine, the CDR3 covers 18 amino acids. Kept here is only the CDR3 DNA, which spans 54 bases and is read in frame from base 1. V lost 3 bases and J lost 2 bases, and the count of bases not matched to a germline gene is 11. Based on the germline V gene, the CDR1 and CDR2 sequences are MNHNS and SASEGT. The cohort consisted of approximately 670 healthy bone marrow donors. All cohort members were sampled while nominally healthy, although unrecorded immune exposures were likely present. The donor was CMV seronegative and was included in the group of around 320 seronegative cohort members. Each donor provided a peripheral blood sample, and peripheral blood mononuclear cells were used for TCR beta sequencing. Genomic DNA was extracted from the blood cell samples with the Qiagen DNeasy Blood Extraction Kit. Library preparation employed the immunoSEQ multiplex PCR assay. For the multiplex PCR, a mixture combining 60 forward primers for TCR Vbeta segments and 13 reverse primers for TCR Jbeta segments was used. Amplification of the CDR3 region of rearranged TCR beta genes was performed with a multiplex PCR assay on genomic DNA. Amplified TCR beta libraries were sequenced as 87-base-pair reads on the Illumina HiSeq System. Turning to the authors' computational methods: A later analysis tallied around 82 million unique TCR beta chains across the 700 or so repertoires, and some 10 million of those chains were shared by two or more donors. Raw reads were error-corrected and collapsed into unique sequences with a nearest-neighbor algorithm that merged closely related sequences to remove PCR and sequencing errors. CDR3 sequences were aligned to IMGT reference sequences to assign V, D and J gene segments. For a sequence to be retained, a match of at least six nucleotides was required to both a V gene segment and a J gene segment. A rearrangement counted as productive if the CDR3 had no stop codons and remained in frame with V and J, and every other rearrangement counted as non-productive. Following IMGT convention, CDR3 was defined as the stretch from the second conserved V-encoded cysteine to the conserved J-encoded phenylalanine. In an earlier analysis of some 550 of the donors, sequences lacking an unambiguous match to a single V gene segment were excluded. An earlier analysis of about 590 of the donors classified V segments as functional when productive rearrangements were above 56.7% and as segregating when the standard deviation between donors was above 5%. To diagnose cytomegalovirus status from the catalog of TCR beta chain sequences, a statistical classification framework was built. In a later analysis, V and J genes were assigned by comparing TCR nucleotide sequences against IMGT/GENE-DB human TR gene sequences. The TCRdist pipeline was used in a later analysis to assign CDR3 sequences and most-parsimonious VDJ recombination scenarios. A later analysis defined each TCR beta chain by its CDR3 amino acid sequence plus V-gene family, and excluded reads lacking a unique V-gene family. In a later analysis, several hundred highly shared, low-generation-probability nucleotide sequences were removed to address suspected cross-contamination and a sequencing artifact. A later analysis calculated a clonal expansion index for each public chain from normalized within-repertoire ranks of inferred template counts. In a later analysis, generation probabilities were computed using a VDJ recombination model fitted to out-of-frame rearrangements, and the results were checked against IGoR. In a later analysis, TCR-TCR, TCR-HLA and TCR-CMV co-occurrence was scored with hypergeometric tests, and a repertoire-size bias correction was applied to TCR pairs. False discovery rates were estimated in a later analysis by permuting HLA or CMV assignments 20 times. In a later analysis, co-occurring TCRs were grouped using DBSCAN, with TCRdist sequence similarity added in when clustering inside HLA-allele-positive subsets. Co-occurrence clustering excluded repertoires with fewer than 30,000 or more than 120,000 public chains, plus five with anomalous nucleotide sharing. This is the immuneACCESS table as TCRdb keeps it, with only in-frame sequences that have V and J called. A part of the clones is gone; compared with another copy, unresolved V genes explain less than half, and the rest is unexplained. The V and J calls and clone size are taken from that table; D and trimming were inferred from the DNA. The sample table shows approximately 150,000 clones, and roughly 80% are seen once. The top ten hold around 1.6% of the sample.

Notes on this clone: Its antigen target is currently unknown. No base-level quality is on record; no much larger clone is a single base apart.

Sequencing was performed on PBMCs. The chain was built from TRBV6-1 and TRBJ1-4; TRBD1 agrees with 8 junctional bases. The clonotype was recovered from a female donor in good health and CMV-seronegative. This receptor carries the CDR3 CASSETGVFVRTNEKLFF. DNA sequence: TGTGCCAGCAGTGAGACAGGGGTTTTTGTAAGGACTAATGAAAAACTGTTTTTT.